What follows is one TCR beta chain and its context. No antigen is known for it. These data come from a study of T cells in localized non-small cell lung cancer. General observations from the study: Heterogeneity cannot be ruled out, as sequencing used one tumor region only.

Generated by immunoSEQ multiplex PCR, the TCRdb table keeps only in-frame clones and is missing some. Among roughly 84,000 clones listed, approximately 90% were seen once. CDR1 is SGHRS, CDR2 YFSETQ, per germline. The trim removed 0 bases at V and 3 bases at J, leaving 2 bases unmatched. The CDR3 is 15 amino acids. The chain joins TRBV5-1 to TRBJ2-3; 9 bases align to TRBD1. The TCR was taken from a woman aged 35-70 years with stage I squamous cell lung carcinoma. The material was peripheral blood, obtained before any cancer treatment. The CDR3 spells CASSLGDRDTDTQYF. DNA of the CDR3: TGCGCCAGCAGCTTGGGGGACAGGGATACAGATACGCAGTATTTT.